The source of this T cell receptor (beta chain) is a study of T-cell memory formation after mild COVID-19. CDR3 length: 11 amino acids. CDR1 is SGHRS and CDR2 is YFSETQ in the germline V gene. Deletions cut 4 bases from V and 10 bases from J, with 9 bases between. Findings of the study overall: Clones that contracted from day 15 to 85 were balanced CD4/CD8, while later expanders leaned CD4+.

This clonotype was found many times. The target antigen is unknown. In TCRdb, the 5' RACE reads were re-called with MiXCR into one record per CDR3 protein. This sample has about 440,000 distinct CDR3 sequences, with over 15% found just once. Sample: PBMCs or a T cell subset sorted from them (not recorded which). The clonotype comes from an adult woman who had mild COVID-19 (a few samples of this study predate the infection). Cell type and time point are not known. V is TRBV5-1 and J is TRBJ2-1, with D perhaps matching TRBD1 (6 bases). CDR3 in DNA: TGCGCCAGCAGCAGGACAGTCGAGCAGTTCTTC. Its protein product is CASSRTVEQFF.